The rows below give T cell receptor beta chains drawn from one sample of a study of cytomegalovirus exposure and HLA in healthy donors. Using immunoSEQ multiplex PCR, the repertoire was profiled, and TCRdb retains in-frame clones only, with some absent. The table includes 95,000 to 130,000 clones, 65% detected once. Material: PBMCs. These receptors originate from a woman aged 40-49 years in good health and CMV-seropositive. CDR3s include the opening cysteine and the closing phenylalanine or tryptophan.

v_call	j_call	cdr3_aa
TRBV6-6	TRBJ2-1	CASSYSGTGYNEQFF
TRBV6-5	TRBJ2-2	CASSLGGTGELFF
TRBV2	TRBJ2-7	CASTQRGLGLYEQYF
TRBV7-3	TRBJ2-3	CASSPYRRDASDTQYF
TRBV7-2	TRBJ1-2	CASSLGVNYGYTF
TRBV11-3	TRBJ2-1	CASSLAGGSYNEQFF
TRBV9	TRBJ2-1	CASSDREARNEQFF
TRBV6-6	TRBJ2-7	CASSYSFGTSGNEQYF
TRBV6-6	TRBJ1-5	CASSLSNQPQHF
TRBV29-1	TRBJ2-3	CSVGLWDSGDTQYF
TRBV2	TRBJ2-6	CASSGWERDRNSGANVLTF
TRBV7-2	TRBJ1-4	CASSVGQAPVEKLFF
TRBV27	TRBJ1-4	CATAAMGGEKLFF
TRBV4-3	TRBJ2-5	CASSRAGAAQETQYF
TRBV5-5	TRBJ1-3	CASSLKYGVYLPGRLNTIYF
TRBV2	TRBJ2-3	CASSERGRATDTQYF
TRBV7-8	TRBJ2-4	CASSTGLAGVSIQYF
TRBV27	TRBJ2-1	CASSSVAGGHNEQFF
TRBV6-5	TRBJ1-5	CASRRGGVSNQPQHF
TRBV5-1	TRBJ1-1	CASSPGQGTEAFF
TRBV29-1	TRBJ2-1	CSVEGLAGGDEQFF
TRBV5-1	TRBJ2-3	CASSHGQGMSTDTQYF
TRBV6-6	TRBJ2-5	CASSAVQETQYF
TRBV9	TRBJ1-5	CASSPSGGSPQHF
TRBV7-2	TRBJ2-1	CASSPSVSSYNEQFF
TRBV4-3	TRBJ1-1	CASSPERNTEAFF
TRBV10-3	TRBJ2-7	CAITKGPPTGEQYF
TRBV2	TRBJ2-7	CASSLGHSYEQYF